The T cell receptor (beta chain) described here comes from a study of OX40 agonist ivuxolimab in advanced cancers. At the level of the whole study: Ivuxolimab was an agonistic, fully human IgG2 monoclonal antibody directed against OX40 (CD134), a costimulatory receptor. A male proportion of 82.7% and a mean age of 60 years, ranging from roughly 23 to 85, were recorded for the dose-escalation cohort. Peripheral TCRbeta sequencing aimed to test whether ivuxolimab altered TCR sequence diversity and caused clonal T-cell expansion. The paper reports the monotherapy dose-escalation portion (N = 52 patients) of the phase I ivuxolimab trial. Of the roughly 51 patients in dose escalation, about 19 had hepatocellular carcinoma, some 15 had melanoma, 9 had renal cell carcinoma and 9 had head and neck cancer. Prior anti-PD-1, anti-PD-L1 or anti-CTLA-4 therapy was permitted, and approximately 39% of dose-escalation patients had received checkpoint inhibitors. Intravenous ivuxolimab was administered to patients every 2 weeks at six dose levels: 0.01, 0.1, 0.3, 1.5, 3 and 10 mg/kg. Partial responses occurred in three dose-escalation patients: two with cutaneous melanoma and one with hepatocellular carcinoma. Overall study outcomes, separate from this receptor: Low levels of normalized T-cell clonal expansion were also seen in some nonresponding patients. In the 0.1-3.0 mg/kg groups, partial responders were among the patients with the lowest normalized peripheral clonal expansion, particularly in CD8+ T cells. Antigen specificity was not determined for the clonally expanded peripheral T cells. Clonal expansion of both CD4+ and CD8+ blood T cells was observed from baseline to week 6 at doses 0.1 to 3.0 mg/kg. After ivuxolimab, more expanded clones were found on average in CD8+ T cells than in CD4+ T cells.

The CDR3 spans 18 residues, from the cysteine through the phenylalanine. The sequence is cut down to CDR3 DNA, 54 bases in frame from base 1. Trimming accounts for 8 bases at V and 6 bases at J, while the number of junction bases matched to no gene is 13. Per the germline V gene, MGHDK is the CDR1 and SYGVNS is the CDR2. Patients with autoimmune disease history or receiving systemic immunosuppression were excluded from the trial. Peripheral blood for TCR sequencing was collected from all dose cohorts at baseline, on cycle 4 day 1, and on cycle 7 day 1. Samples came from an open-label, multicenter, first-in-human phase I dose-escalation trial of ivuxolimab. Adults with locally advanced or metastatic melanoma, renal cell, hepatocellular, or head and neck squamous cell carcinoma were enrolled in the trial. CD4+ and CD8+ T cells were sorted separately from peripheral blood before TCR sequencing. On this clone: Its specific antigen is unknown. No much larger clone is present one base from it, and per-base qualities are unavailable.

For sequencing of the TCRbeta CDR3 region, genomic DNA was extracted from the sorted cells. The immunoSEQ Assay was used for sequencing of TCRbeta CDR3 regions. In its TCRdb copy, this immuneACCESS table keeps in-frame sequences only and misses some clones. Where compared with another copy, unresolved V genes explain less than half of these, and the others have no known cause. Present in this sample are 90,000 to 100,000 clones, 90% to 97% of which were seen just once. The ten largest clonotypes hold around 2% of the sample. Sample: CD4+ or CD8+ T cells sorted from blood, taken in a trial of the OX40 agonist ivuxolimab. In this chain, TRBV25-1 is recombined with TRBJ2-1; 16 bases in between match TRBD2. This sequence originates from an adult with an advanced solid tumor such as melanoma, head and neck, liver or kidney cancer. The DNA sequence is TGTGCCAGCCAGGGACTAGCGGGAGGGCCGGGTGATGGCAATGAGCAGTTCTTC. It translates to CASQGLAGGPGDGNEQFF. With all but the CDR3 taken from the reference TRBV25-1 and TRBJ2-1 genes, the full variable domain is: EADIYQTPRYLVIGTGKKITLECSQTMGHDKMYWYQQDPGMELHLIHYSYGVNSTEKGDLSSESTVSRIRTEHFPLTLESARPSHTSQYLCASQGLAGGPGDGNEQFFGPGTRLTVL.